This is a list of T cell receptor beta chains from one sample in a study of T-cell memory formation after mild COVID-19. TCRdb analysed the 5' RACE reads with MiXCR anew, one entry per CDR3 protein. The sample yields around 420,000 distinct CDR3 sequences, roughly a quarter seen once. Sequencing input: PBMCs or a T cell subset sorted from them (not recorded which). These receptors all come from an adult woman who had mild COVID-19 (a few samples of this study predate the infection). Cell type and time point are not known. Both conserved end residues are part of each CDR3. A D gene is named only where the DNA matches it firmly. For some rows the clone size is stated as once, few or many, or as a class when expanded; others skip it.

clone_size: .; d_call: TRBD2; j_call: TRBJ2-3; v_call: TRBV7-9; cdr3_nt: TGTGCCAGCAGCCGCATCCAGGGACTAGCGGGAATCAAGCTGTCAGATACGCAGTATTTT; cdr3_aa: CASSRIQGLAGIKLSDTQYF
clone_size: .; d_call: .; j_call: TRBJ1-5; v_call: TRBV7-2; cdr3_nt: TGTGCCAGCAGCTTACGGGGGGCGCGTAATCAGCCCCAGCATTTT; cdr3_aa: CASSLRGARNQPQHF
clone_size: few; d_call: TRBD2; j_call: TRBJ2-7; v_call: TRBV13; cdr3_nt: TGTGCCAGCAGCTTACGCGCGCGGGGGAACTCCTACGAGCAGTACTTC; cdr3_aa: CASSLRARGNSYEQYF
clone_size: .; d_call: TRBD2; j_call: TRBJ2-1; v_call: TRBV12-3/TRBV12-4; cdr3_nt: TGTGCCAGCAGTTTCAAACTAGCGGATGGTGAGCAGTTCTTC; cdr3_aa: CASSFKLADGEQFF
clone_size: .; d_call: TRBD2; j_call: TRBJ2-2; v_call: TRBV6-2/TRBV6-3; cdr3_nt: TGTGCCAGCAGTCCTGCTAGCGGATTTAACACCGGGGAGCTGTTTTTT; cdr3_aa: CASSPASGFNTGELFF
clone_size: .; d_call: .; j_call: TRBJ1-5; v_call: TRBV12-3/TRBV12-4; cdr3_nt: TGTGCCAGCACGGTCTTGTATCAGCCCCAGCATTTT; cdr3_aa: CASTVLYQPQHF
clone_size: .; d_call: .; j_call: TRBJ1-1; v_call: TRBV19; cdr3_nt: TGTGCCAGTAGTATAAGGACGGGGAACACTGAAGCTTTCTTT; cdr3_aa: CASSIRTGNTEAFF
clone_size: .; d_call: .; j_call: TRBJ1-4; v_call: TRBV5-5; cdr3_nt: TGTGCCAGCAGCCGGGGGGCCGCAACTAATGAAAAACTGTTTTTT; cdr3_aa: CASSRGAATNEKLFF
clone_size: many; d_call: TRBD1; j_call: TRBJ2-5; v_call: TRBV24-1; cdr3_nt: TGTGCCACCAGTGATTTGGGACAGGGGCAAGAGACCCAGTACTTC; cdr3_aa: CATSDLGQGQETQYF
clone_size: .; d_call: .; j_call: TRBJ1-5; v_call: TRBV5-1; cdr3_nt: TGCGCCAGCAGCTTGGCCGGGACTTCCGATCAGCCCCAGCATTTT; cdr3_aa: CASSLAGTSDQPQHF
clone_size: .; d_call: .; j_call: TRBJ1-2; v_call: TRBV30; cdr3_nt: TGTGCCTGGAGTGTATTGCTTCGCCGGGGGGCGGACTATGGCTACACCTTC; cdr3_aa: CAWSVLLRRGADYGYTF
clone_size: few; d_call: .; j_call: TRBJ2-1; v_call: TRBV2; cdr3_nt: TGTGCCAGCAGTATAGGCAATGAGCAGTTCTTC; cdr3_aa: CASSIGNEQFF
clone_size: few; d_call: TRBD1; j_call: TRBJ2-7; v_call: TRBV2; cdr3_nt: TGTGCCAGCAGTGGATCCGGACAGGACTCCTACGAGCAGTACTTC; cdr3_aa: CASSGSGQDSYEQYF
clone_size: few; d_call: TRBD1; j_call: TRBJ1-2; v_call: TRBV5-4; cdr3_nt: TGTGCCAGCAGCTTGTCCCCGGGACAGGACTATGGCTACACCTTC; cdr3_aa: CASSLSPGQDYGYTF
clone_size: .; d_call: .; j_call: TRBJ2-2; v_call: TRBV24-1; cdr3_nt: TGTGCCACCAGTGACCCCGGGCGGGGGCTCGGCACCGGGGAGCTGTTTTTT; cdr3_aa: CATSDPGRGLGTGELFF
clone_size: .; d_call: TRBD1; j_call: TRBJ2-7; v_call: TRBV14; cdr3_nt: TGTGCCAGCAGCCAGAGGACAGGCACTACCTACGAGCAGTACTTC; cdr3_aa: CASSQRTGTTYEQYF
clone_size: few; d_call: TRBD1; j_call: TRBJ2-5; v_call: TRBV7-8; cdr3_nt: TGTGCCAGCAGCTCATGGACAGGGGGTGACGGAAAGACCCAGTACTTC; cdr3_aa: CASSSWTGGDGKTQYF
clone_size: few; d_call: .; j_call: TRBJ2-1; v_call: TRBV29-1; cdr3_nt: TGCAGCGTTGGAAAGGCCCCCTACAATGAGCAGTTCTTC; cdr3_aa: CSVGKAPYNEQFF
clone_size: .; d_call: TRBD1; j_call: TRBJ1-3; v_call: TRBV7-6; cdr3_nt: TGTGCCAGCAGCCCTCATGACAGGGCTGGAAACACCATATATTTT; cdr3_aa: CASSPHDRAGNTIYF
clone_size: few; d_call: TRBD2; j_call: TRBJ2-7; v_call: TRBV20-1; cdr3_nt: TGCAGTGCTATCCCTTTGAGGGAGGGCTACGAGCAGTACTTC; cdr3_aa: CSAIPLREGYEQYF
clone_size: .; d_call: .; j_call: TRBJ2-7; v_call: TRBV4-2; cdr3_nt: TGTGCCAGCAGCCAAGCGGGTGGGAGCTCCTACGAGCAGTACTTC; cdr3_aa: CASSQAGGSSYEQYF
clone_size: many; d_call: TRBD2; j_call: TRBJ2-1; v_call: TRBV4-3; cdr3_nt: TGCGCCAGCAGCCAAGAGTTAAGACTAGCGGGAGAGTTCAGTGAGCAGTTCTTC; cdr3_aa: CASSQELRLAGEFSEQFF
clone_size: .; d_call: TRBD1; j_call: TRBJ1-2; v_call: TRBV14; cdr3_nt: TGTGCCAGCAGCCAAGTACGGGGACAGGGAAGGGACTATGGCTACACCTTC; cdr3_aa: CASSQVRGQGRDYGYTF
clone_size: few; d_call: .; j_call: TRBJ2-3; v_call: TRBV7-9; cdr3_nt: TGTGCCAGCAGCAAGCGGGGCACAGATACGCAGTATTTT; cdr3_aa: CASSKRGTDTQYF
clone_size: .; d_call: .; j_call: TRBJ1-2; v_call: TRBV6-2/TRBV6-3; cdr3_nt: TGTGCCAGCAGTATGGACGGCTATAACGGCTACACCTTC; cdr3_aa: CASSMDGYNGYTF
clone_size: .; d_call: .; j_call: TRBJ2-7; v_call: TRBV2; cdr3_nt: TGTGCCAGCAGTGACACAGGGACCTACGAGCAGTACTTC; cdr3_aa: CASSDTGTYEQYF
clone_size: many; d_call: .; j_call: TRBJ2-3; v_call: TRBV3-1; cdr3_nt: TGTGCCAGCAGCCAAGCCAAGGGAACCACCACAGATACGCAGTATTTT; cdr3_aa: CASSQAKGTTTDTQYF
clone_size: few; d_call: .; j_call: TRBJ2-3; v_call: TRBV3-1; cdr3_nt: TGTGCCAGCAGCCCAGGACTAGGGGGGATCAGGGATACGCAGTATTTT; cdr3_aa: CASSPGLGGIRDTQYF
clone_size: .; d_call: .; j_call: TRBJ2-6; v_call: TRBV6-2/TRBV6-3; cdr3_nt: TGTGCCAGCACTCACCAGGAGTCTTGGTCCAACGTCCTGACTTTC; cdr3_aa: CASTHQESWSNVLTF
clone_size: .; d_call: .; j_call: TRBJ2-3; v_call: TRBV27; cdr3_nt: TGTGCCAGCCTCTCGGGCGTAGTGGGGCCAGATACGCAGTATTTT; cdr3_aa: CASLSGVVGPDTQYF
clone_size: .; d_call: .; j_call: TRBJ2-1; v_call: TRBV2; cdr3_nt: TGTGCCAGCACGGGGAGACTGGGGCAGTTCTTC; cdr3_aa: CASTGRLGQFF
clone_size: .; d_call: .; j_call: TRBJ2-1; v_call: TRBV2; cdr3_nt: TGTGCCAGCACCCCGGGGTTCTCCTACAATGAGCAGTTCTTC; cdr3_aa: CASTPGFSYNEQFF
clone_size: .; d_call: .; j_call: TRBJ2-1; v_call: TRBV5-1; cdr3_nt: TGCGCCAGCAGCACCTACAGTAGTAGTGCCTACAATGAGCAGTTCTTC; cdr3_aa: CASSTYSSSAYNEQFF
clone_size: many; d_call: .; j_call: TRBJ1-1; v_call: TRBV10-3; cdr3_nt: TGTGCCATCAGTGTGTGGGGGGGGGGCCATCTGAGCGACCAACCGACTGAAGCTTTCTTT; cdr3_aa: CAISVWGGGHLSDQPTEAFF
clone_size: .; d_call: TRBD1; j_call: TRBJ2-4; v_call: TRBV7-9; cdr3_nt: TGTGCCAGCAGCATCGGGCAGAACAGGGGGGTGGACATTCAGTACTTC; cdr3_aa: CASSIGQNRGVDIQYF
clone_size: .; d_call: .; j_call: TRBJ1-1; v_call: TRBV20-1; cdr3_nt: TGCAGTGCTAGAGGTTTCCGGAGGATCGAGAGGACTGAAGCTTTCTTT; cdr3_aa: CSARGFRRIERTEAFF
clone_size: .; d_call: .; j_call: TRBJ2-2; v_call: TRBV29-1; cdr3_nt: TGCAGCGTTTCGTTCGGCGGTACCGGGGAGCTGTTTTTT; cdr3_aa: CSVSFGGTGELFF
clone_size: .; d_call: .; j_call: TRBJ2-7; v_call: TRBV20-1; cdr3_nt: TGCAGTGCAAGGAAGGGTGAGGGGCCCTACGAGCAGTACTTC; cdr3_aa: CSARKGEGPYEQYF
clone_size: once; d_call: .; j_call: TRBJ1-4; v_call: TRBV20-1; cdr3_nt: TGCAGTGCTAGAGATTTGGTGGGTGCTAATGAAAAACTGTTTTTT; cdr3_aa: CSARDLVGANEKLFF